These 18 T cell receptor beta chains were sequenced from one sample in a study of blood T cell repertoires in COVID-19. The method was immunoSEQ multiplex PCR; TCRdb's version includes in-frame clones alone and lacks a portion of them. The repertoire includes about 300,000 clones, around 84% of them detected once, and about 2.3% sits in the top ten. The specimen sequenced was PBMCs or T cells enriched from blood (not recorded which). The receptors stem from a woman in her forties or fifties who had recovered from COVID-19.

The chain has TRBV5-1 and TRBJ1-2, with unresolved D. Trimming pared 2 bases from V and 6 bases from J, leaving 8 bases between. The CDR3 extends over 12 amino acids. Per germline, CDR1 SGHRS and CDR2 YFSETQ. CDR3 sequence (DNA): TGCGCCAGCAGCTTAACCCAGGATGGCTACACCTTC. Protein: CASSLTQDGYTF.

This chain uses TRBV11-2 with TRBJ1-6; unclear D gene. The CDR3 totals 15 residues. V lost 5 bases, J lost 6 bases, and 14 bases lay in between. Germline V gene sequence: CDR1 SGHAT, CDR2 FQNNGV. The CDR3: CASSLSPDSNSPLHF. DNA for the CDR3: TGTGCCAGCAGCCTTTCCCCAGATTCTAATTCACCCCTCCACTTT.

This sequence joins TRBV6-5 and TRBJ1-2; possibly TRBD1 for D (5 bases). Germline CDR1 is MNHEY and CDR2 is SVGAGI. The V and J ends lost 0 bases and 8 bases respectively, with 16 bases between them. CDR3 length equals 15 residues. The CDR3: CASSYSGGKSGGYTF. CDR3 nucleotides: TGTGCCAGCAGTTACTCGGGGGGAAAATCGGGCGGCTACACCTTC.

The chain carries TRBV9 and TRBJ1-2, with no clear D. The V gene lost 0 bases and the J gene lost 4 bases, with 16 bases spanning the gap. The germline gives CDR1 SGDLS, CDR2 YYNGEE. CDR3 length equals 16 residues. CDR3 region: CASSVESRATGYGYTF. The CDR3 region has the DNA TGTGCCAGCAGCGTAGAATCGAGGGCTACGGGCTATGGCTACACCTTC.

The chain recombines TRBV6-5 with TRBJ1-4; D is perhaps TRBD1 (6 bases). Germline-derived CDR1 and CDR2 are MNHEY and SVGAGI. The CDR3 covers 13 residues. The V and J ends lost 7 bases and 4 bases respectively, with 10 bases between them. CDR3 nucleotide sequence: TGTGCCAGCAATCCAGGGGTTAATGAAAAACTGTTTTTT. This sequence encodes CASNPGVNEKLFF.

The CDR3 DNA is TGTGCCAGCAGCTTAGGGGGAGGCAGCAATCAGCCCCAGCATTTT. This translates into CASSLGGGSNQPQHF. The chain carries TRBV7-6 and TRBJ1-5; unclear D gene. This CDR3 region has 15 residues. V gave up 1 base and J gave up 1 base, with 8 bases separating them. Germline CDR1 and CDR2: SGHVS and FNYEAQ.

This chain links TRBV11-2 with TRBJ1-2; unclear D gene. There are 13 residues in the CDR3. Per the germline V gene, CDR1 is SGHAT and CDR2 is FQNNGV. The ends were cut back, 0 bases at V and 6 bases at J, with 8 bases in the middle. CDR3 residues: CASSLDWANGYTF. The CDR3 DNA follows: TGTGCCAGCAGCTTAGATTGGGCCAATGGCTACACCTTC.

The V and J genes are TRBV4-2 and TRBJ1-4; D is perhaps TRBD1 (6 bases). The ends were cut back, 4 bases at V and 4 bases at J, with 22 bases in the middle. The germline V gene encodes CDR1 LGHNA and CDR2 YNFKEQ. This CDR3 region has 18 residues. As DNA, the CDR3 is TGTGCCAGCAGCCCCTCTATCGGGGGGCAGCGAGTTAATGAAAAACTGTTTTTT. Translating gives CASSPSIGGQRVNEKLFF.

This chain joins TRBV7-8 and TRBJ1-5; 7 nucleotides align to TRBD1. The length of the CDR3 is 16 residues. Trimming cost V 5 bases and J 1 base; bases outside gene matches: 8. From germline, CDR1 is SGHVS and CDR2 FQNEAQ. The CDR3 sequence is CASSPHRGQSNQPQHF. CDR3 DNA: TGTGCCAGCAGCCCCCATAGGGGGCAGAGCAATCAGCCCCAGCATTTT.

The rearrangement links TRBV27 to TRBJ1-1; D might be TRBD1 (5 bases). Germline V gives CDR1 MNHEY, CDR2 SMNVEV (reference sequence). Deletions cut 2 bases from V and 1 base from J, with 11 bases between. The CDR3 totals 15 residues. The CDR3 loop reads CASSLRGSGNTEAFF. Written as DNA, the CDR3 is TGTGCCAGCAGTTTACGGGGGAGTGGGAACACTGAAGCTTTCTTT.

This chain joins TRBV19 and TRBJ2-1; D ambiguous. CDR1 is LNHDA and CDR2 is SQIVND in the germline V gene (reference sequence). Trimming removed 5 bases from V and 0 bases from J, with 14 bases in between. The length of the CDR3 is 16 residues. Here the CDR3 DNA reads TGTGCCAGTAGTTTATCGTTTGTGGCCTCCTACAATGAGCAGTTCTTC. It is translated as CASSLSFVASYNEQFF.

The V call is TRBV4-2, the J call TRBJ2-1, with D possibly TRBD2 on 6 matching bases. Germline lookup yields CDR1 LGHNA and CDR2 YNFKEQ. V lost 1 base and J 3 bases, leaving 10 bases between the germline ends. This CDR3 spans 15 amino acids. The CDR3: CASSQGRGNYNEQFF. The CDR3, as DNA: TGTGCCAGCAGCCAAGGGCGCGGGAACTACAATGAGCAGTTCTTC.

The chain links TRBV5-1 to TRBJ1-1; D is unresolved. Deletions cut 2 bases from V and 3 bases from J, with 8 bases between. The CDR3 is 13 residues long. Germline loops: CDR1 SGHRS, CDR2 YFSETQ. The CDR3 loop reads CASSLAGYTEAFF. The CDR3 region has the DNA TGCGCCAGCAGCTTAGCGGGGTACACTGAAGCTTTCTTT.

The rearrangement links TRBV3-1 (or the pseudogene TRBV3-2) to TRBJ2-2; unclear D gene. Deletions cut 0 bases from V and 5 bases from J, with 7 bases between. The germline gives CDR1 LGHDT, CDR2 YNNKEL (reference sequence). The CDR3 loop spans 14 amino acids. DNA of the CDR3: TGTGCCAGCAGCCAAGATGGCCAAACCGGGGAGCTGTTTTTT. It specifies CASSQDGQTGELFF.

The chain carries TRBV3-1 (or the pseudogene TRBV3-2) and TRBJ2-7, with D perhaps TRBD2 (6 bases). The CDR3 spans 19 residues. The V gene lost 0 bases and the J gene lost 2 bases, with 23 bases spanning the gap. Germline CDR1 reads LGHDT; CDR2 reads YNNKEL (reference sequence). The CDR3 region is CASSQEGSGWAGQAYEQYF. The CDR3 nucleotides read TGTGCCAGCAGCCAAGAGGGGTCCGGTTGGGCGGGGCAAGCCTACGAGCAGTACTTC.

This clone was observed a few times. The genes are TRBV7-3 and TRBJ1-2; D might be TRBD1 (6 bases). Germline loops: CDR1 SGHTA, CDR2 FQGTGA. The CDR3 spans 13 residues. Trimming cost V 5 bases and J 5 bases, with 12 bases left between them. The CDR3 protein is CASSEDRRYGYTF. CDR3 nucleotides: TGTGCCAGCAGCGAGGACAGAAGATATGGCTACACCTTC.

This chain joins TRBV6-5 and TRBJ2-5; a weak D match, TRBD2 (6 bases). Germline V gene lookup returns CDR1 MNHEY and CDR2 SVGAGI. The V end lost 8 bases, the J end lost 1 base, and 14 bases lay between the germline ends. The CDR3 totals 14 residues. CDR3 loop: CASQPGEAQETQYF. The CDR3 DNA sequence: TGTGCCAGCCAACCGGGGGAAGCCCAAGAGACCCAGTACTTC.

This clone was detected a few times. The genes are TRBV11-2 and TRBJ1-6; unclear D gene. The CDR3 consists of 15 residues. Germline loops: CDR1 SGHAT, CDR2 FQNNGV. With 1 base removed from V and 9 bases from J, the gap between germline ends came to 13 bases. This CDR3 reads CASSLALGRVSPLHF. For the CDR3, the DNA is TGTGCCAGCAGCTTAGCTCTGGGTCGGGTTTCACCCCTCCACTTT. Full variable domain (rest looked up from reference TRBV11-2 and TRBJ1-6): EAGVAQSPRYKIIEKRQSVAFWCNPISGHATLYWYQQILGQGPKLLIQFQNNGVVDDSQLPKDRFSAERLKGVDSTLKIQPAKLEDSAVYLCASSLALGRVSPLHFGNGTRLTVT.